Each of the 21 T cell receptor beta chains below was sequenced from the same sample in a study of T cells in Graves' hyperthyroidism and ophthalmopathy. The investigators amplified TCR beta CDR3 regions from RNA transcripts. With the HTBI primer set, the TCR CDR3 went through a first round of RT-PCR. TCRdb itself ran the multiplex PCR reads through MiXCR, one entry per CDR3 protein. This table has about 610,000 distinct CDR3 sequences, about 43% appearing once. Sequencing was performed on peripheral blood or thyroid tissue (not recorded which). The receptors shown here come from a woman under 30 with Graves' hyperthyroidism.

This chain links TRBV18 with TRBJ1-5, with TRBD1 as a possible D gene (6 bases). There are 15 residues in the CDR3. Trimming pared 4 bases from V and 5 bases from J, leaving 15 bases between. The germline V gene encodes CDR1 KGHSH and CDR2 LQKENI. CDR3 in DNA: TGTGCCAGCTCACTTGAGCAGACAGGCTATCAGCCCCAGCATTTT. Its protein product is CASSLEQTGYQPQHF. Filled out from reference TRBV18 and TRBJ1-5, the complete variable domain reads NAGVMQNPRHLVRRRGQEARLRCSPMKGHSHVYWYRQLPEEGLKFMVYLQKENIIDESGMPKERFSAEFPKEGPSILRIQQVVRGDSAAYFCASSLEQTGYQPQHFGDGTRLSIL.

The chain combines TRBV7-9 with TRBJ2-7; maybe TRBD2 (6 bases). There are 13 residues in the CDR3. Per germline, CDR1 SEHNR and CDR2 FQNEAQ (reference sequence). V lost 5 bases to trimming and J lost 3 bases, with 11 bases between them. The CDR3 DNA sequence: TGTGCCAGCAGCATAGGAGGGGACTACGAGCAGTACTTC. This gives the protein CASSIGGDYEQYF.

This chain uses TRBV29-1 with TRBJ1-2; TRBD1 is a possible D gene (5 bases). Germline CDR1 reads SQVTM; CDR2 reads ANQGSEA. There are 12 residues in the CDR3. V dropped 4 bases and J dropped 8 bases, with 14 bases sitting between them. CDR3 in amino acids: CSVVSGAGGYTF. DNA for the CDR3: TGCAGCGTTGTTTCCGGGGCGGGCGGCTACACCTTC.

V usage is TRBV27 and J usage is TRBJ2-7; possible D gene TRBD1, 5 bases. The end of the DNA is better explained by TRBJ2-1, so the J call may be wrong. Germline CDR1 reads MNHEY; CDR2 reads SMNVEV (reference sequence). There are 13 residues in the CDR3. In DNA, the CDR3 is TGTGCCAGCAGTTACCCAGGGCGCAATGAGCAGTTCTTC. It specifies CASSYPGRNEQFF.

Many counts were recorded for this clonotype. CDR3 in amino acids: CATSDYRDTEAFF. The CDR3 DNA sequence: TGTGCCACCAGTGATTACAGGGACACTGAAGCTTTCTTT. The chain combines TRBV24-1 with TRBJ1-1; D might be TRBD1 (6 bases). CDR3 length: 13 amino acids. V lost 2 bases and J 3 bases, leaving 6 bases between the germline ends. Germline V gene data show CDR1 as KGHDR and CDR2 as SFDVKD.

This clonotype was counted ten times or more. This chain connects TRBV29-1 to TRBJ1-1, with a weak D call TRBD1 (5 bases). Trimming pared 4 bases from V and 2 bases from J, leaving 23 bases between. The CDR3 loop spans 17 amino acids. Looked up from germline, CDR1 is SQVTM and CDR2 is ANQGSEA. CDR3 nucleotides: TGCAGCGTTGGGTGGGTTGGTGAATCGAGGGGTAACACTGAAGCTTTCTTT. The encoded protein is CSVGWVGESRGNTEAFF.

This clonotype was seen many times. The rearrangement joins TRBV20-1 to TRBJ2-7, with D unresolved. V gave up 0 bases and J gave up 7 bases, with 13 bases separating them. This CDR3 is built from 13 residues. Germline CDR1 is DFQATT and CDR2 is SNEGSKA (reference sequence). The CDR3 loop reads CSARDSSMGEQYF. CDR3 coding DNA: TGCAGTGCTAGAGACTCTAGTATGGGGGAGCAGTACTTC.

This clonotype was counted at least ten times. The V and J genes are TRBV20-1 and TRBJ2-5, with D perhaps matching TRBD2 (7 bases). Trimming took off 0 bases at V and 4 bases at J, with 15 bases between the two ends. The CDR3 totals 15 residues. Germline V CDR1 and CDR2: DFQATT, SNEGSKA (reference sequence). The CDR3 region is CSAREVGRGAETQYF. The CDR3 nucleotides read TGCAGTGCTAGAGAAGTGGGACGGGGGGCAGAGACCCAGTACTTC.

This clonotype was detected only a few times. This chain connects TRBV3-2 to TRBJ2-2. TRBV3-2 represents a pseudogene. The CDR3 spans 15 residues. CDR3 region: CASSQRDYYTGELFF. The CDR3 DNA is TGTGCCAGCAGCCAACGAGATTATTACACCGGGGAGCTGTTTTTT.

This clonotype showed up just a few times. J is TRBJ1-1 and V is TRBV4-1; no clear D. CDR1 MGHRA and CDR2 YSYEKL come from the germline V gene. V was cut by 0 bases and J by 0 bases, with 11 bases left in between. This CDR3 has 16 amino acids. In nucleotides, the CDR3 is TGCGCCAGCAGCCAAGATGCGGCCAGCTTGAACACTGAAGCTTTCTTT. It is translated as CASSQDAASLNTEAFF.

V gene TRBV12-3 or TRBV12-4 combines with J gene TRBJ2-5, with TRBD2 identical over 8 bases. Trimming took 6 bases from V and 9 from J; bases not matched to a gene: 12. The CDR3 covers 14 residues. The CDR3 bases are TGTGCCAGCAGCGTAGCGGGATTACGTAAGGCCCAGTACTTC. This translates into CASSVAGLRKAQYF.

This chain uses TRBV6-5 with TRBJ2-2, with 8 bases fitting TRBD2. With V trimmed by 2 bases and J by 3 bases, 23 bases remained unmatched. CDR3 length: 22 residues. Germline V gives CDR1 MNHEY, CDR2 SVGAGI. The CDR3 bases are TGTGCCAGCAGTTACCCCCACCCCGGGGGTGCTAGCGGGCCATCTCACACCGGGGAGCTGTTTTTT. This codes for CASSYPHPGGASGPSHTGELFF.

This clonotype has a single count. This sequence joins TRBV29-1 and TRBJ1-3; D not certain. The germline V gene has CDR1 SQVTM and CDR2 ANQGSEA. The CDR3 runs 12 residues. Trimming removed 1 base at V and 4 bases at J, with 5 bases between. The CDR3 sequence: CSVEASGNTIYF. The CDR3 DNA follows: TGCAGCGTTGAAGCTAGCGGAAACACCATATATTTT. Variable domain in full (rest from reference TRBV29-1 and TRBJ1-3): SAVISQKPSRDICQRGTSLTIQCQVDSQVTMMFWYRQQPGQSLTLIATANQGSEATYESGFVIDKFPISRPNLTFSTLTVSNMSPEDSSIYLCSVEASGNTIYFGEGSWLTVV.

This clonotype was detected a few times. The chain combines TRBV2 with TRBJ1-1, with D perhaps matching TRBD1 (5 bases). The germline V and J ends were trimmed by 11 bases and 5 bases, with 21 bases remaining between them. In germline, CDR1 is SNHLY, CDR2 FYNNEI. The CDR3 contains 14 residues. CDR3 DNA sequence: TGTGCCGTTCGGAGGAGTGGCAGGGAGACTGAAGCTTTCTTT. Encoded protein: CAVRRSGRETEAFF.

V is TRBV24-1 and J is TRBJ2-5; 9 bases map to TRBD2. V shed 5 bases and J 0 bases; nucleotides not matched to a gene: 3. Germline CDR1 and CDR2: KGHDR and SFDVKD. The CDR3 sequence is 15 residues long. The CDR3 is CATSAASGDQETQYF. The CDR3 coding sequence is TGTGCCACCAGTGCGGCTAGCGGGGACCAAGAGACCCAGTACTTC.

This clonotype has a single count. This sequence joins TRBV29-1 and TRBJ1-1; D unresolved. Germline CDR1 is SQVTM and CDR2 is ANQGSEA. This CDR3 comprises 12 residues. The ends were cut back, 7 bases at V and 4 bases at J, with 13 bases in the middle. CDR3 DNA sequence: TGCAGCGCTCAACGGGGAATCACTGAAGCTTTCTTT. Amino acids: CSAQRGITEAFF.

The V call is TRBV29-1, the J call TRBJ2-7; 14 bases are a match to TRBD2. The germline V gene encodes CDR1 SQVTM and CDR2 ANQGSEA. V lost 6 bases and J lost 4; bases outside the gene matches: 5. This CDR3 has 14 residues. The CDR3 reads CSVGLAGVIYEQYF. CDR3 coding DNA: TGCAGCGTGGGACTAGCGGGAGTCATATACGAGCAGTACTTC.

This chain joins TRBV6-2 or TRBV6-3 and TRBJ1-5; D is ambiguous. The CDR3 covers 15 residues. Trimming removed 2 bases from V and 1 base from J, with 9 bases in between. CDR1 and CDR2 from the germline V gene are MNHEY and SVGEGT. CDR3 sequence: CASSYPGESNQPQHF. The CDR3 nucleotides read TGTGCCAGCAGTTACCCCGGGGAGAGCAATCAGCCCCAGCATTTT.

V is TRBV20-1 and J is TRBJ2-6; TRBD2 agrees at 14 bases. The CDR3 covers 15 residues. V lost 6 bases and J lost 3; bases outside the gene matches: 1. The germline gives CDR1 DFQATT, CDR2 SNEGSKA (reference sequence). As DNA, the CDR3 is TGCAGTGCCGGGACTAGCGGGAGTGGGGCCAACGTCCTGACTTTC. It specifies CSAGTSGSGANVLTF.

The chain employs TRBV25-1 and TRBJ1-1; a weak D match, TRBD1 (5 bases). Trimming pared 5 bases from V and 5 bases from J, leaving 15 bases between. Germline V gene data show CDR1 as MGHDK and CDR2 as SYGVNS. There are 14 residues in the CDR3. The CDR3 sequence: CASSSGDPGTEAFF. The CDR3 DNA sequence: TGTGCCAGCAGTTCGGGGGACCCGGGGACTGAAGCTTTCTTT.

In this sample, this clonotype turned up many times. In DNA form, the CDR3 reads TGTGCCACGCAACGAAGGGTCTACACTGAAGCTTTCTTT. Translating it yields CATQRRVYTEAFF. The gene calls are TRBV6-1 and TRBJ1-1, with unresolved D. CDR1 and CDR2 from the germline V gene are MNHNS and SASEGT. Trimming left V 10 bases short and J 3 bases short, with 15 bases between. The CDR3 is made up of 13 amino acids.